Each of the 26 T cell receptor beta chains below was sequenced from the same sample in a study of blood T cells in healthy people across ages. The authors ran a second PCR of roughly 6 to 11 cycles using a sample-barcoded 5' primer and a J-beta primer mix. TCRdb re-analysed the 5' RACE reads in MiXCR, keeping a single row per CDR3 protein. The table shows 700,000 to 850,000 distinct CDR3 sequences, with 35% to 40% occurring only once. The sample consisted of blood. All receptors derive from a man aged 18 to 30 in good health.

This chain joins TRBV2 and TRBJ2-1; D uncertain. The germline V and J ends were trimmed by 2 bases and 4 bases, with 12 bases remaining between them. The CDR3 runs 15 residues. Germline V lookup: CDR1 SNHLY, CDR2 FYNNEI. The CDR3 is CASSESRARYNEQFF. Here the CDR3 DNA reads TGTGCCAGCAGTGAAAGTCGAGCGAGGTACAATGAGCAGTTCTTC.

This clonotype turned up a few times. CDR3 coding DNA: TGTGCCAGCAGTTACGGTTTACGGAGCTCTGGGGCCAACGTCCTGACTTTC. Its protein product is CASSYGLRSSGANVLTF. The chain carries TRBV6-5 and TRBJ2-6; D not certain. This CDR3 is 17 amino acids long. Germline-derived CDR1 and CDR2 are MNHEY and SVGAGI. V shed 2 bases and J shed 0 bases, with 11 bases lying between them.

The gene calls are TRBV20-1 and TRBJ2-1; possible D gene TRBD1, 6 bases. The length of the CDR3 is 13 residues. Trimming removed 3 bases from V and 7 bases from J, with 13 bases in between. Germline CDR1 reads DFQATT; CDR2 reads SNEGSKA (reference sequence). The CDR3 DNA reads as TGCAGTGCTAGCCAGGGGCGCAGGAATGAGCAGTTCTTC. Translating gives CSASQGRRNEQFF.

The table lists this clonotype with a few counts. The J gene is TRBJ1-6, the V gene TRBV12-3 or TRBV12-4; TRBD1 aligns across 7 bases. The CDR3 covers 19 residues. The V segment lost 5 bases and the J segment 2 bases; nucleotides outside the gene matches: 15. CDR3 sequence (DNA): TGTGCCAGCAGTCCTCGACAGGGAGGTCGGGGTACCTATAATTCACCCCTCCACTTT. This translates into CASSPRQGGRGTYNSPLHF.

With respect to this clonotype: One end of the junction does not line up with germline, which may come from a read error. The chain employs TRBV6-2 or TRBV6-3 and TRBJ1-6; 7 bases fit TRBD1. The CDR3 spans 16 residues. In germline, CDR1 is MNHEY, CDR2 SVGEGT. CDR3 loop: CASSYAVRGISSPPHF. In DNA, the CDR3 is TGTGCCAGCAGTTACGCGGTCAGGGGGATAAGCTCACCCCCCCACTTT.

The gene calls are TRBV6-2 or TRBV6-3 and TRBJ1-1, with D possibly being TRBD1 (5 bases). CDR3 length: 13 amino acids. CDR1 and CDR2 from the germline V gene are MNHEY and SVGEGT. V lost 7 bases, J lost 4 bases, and 13 bases lay in between. The CDR3 spells CASTWAGGTEAFF. CDR3 DNA sequence: TGTGCCAGCACATGGGCTGGGGGCACTGAAGCTTTCTTT.

A few counts support this clonotype. This chain joins TRBV5-1 and TRBJ2-7; tentative D call: TRBD2 (6 bases). The germline gives CDR1 SGHRS, CDR2 YFSETQ. Trimming left V 4 bases short and J 7 bases short, with 15 bases between. The CDR3 is made up of 13 amino acids. CDR3 nucleotides: TGCGCCAGCAGCGGGGGGTCCCCCAATGAGCAGTACTTC. This sequence encodes CASSGGSPNEQYF.

This clonotype has only a few counts. The gene calls are TRBV6-1 and TRBJ1-2; TRBD1 agrees at 10 bases. The CDR3 contains 17 residues. V shed 7 bases and J 4 bases; nucleotides not matched to a gene: 15. CDR1 is MNHNS, CDR2 SASEGT, per germline. The chain's CDR3 is CASKTRDRGQTTYGYTF. DNA for the CDR3: TGTGCCAGCAAGACCCGGGACAGGGGACAAACAACCTATGGCTACACCTTC.

V usage is TRBV3-1 and J usage is TRBJ1-2; no reliable D call. CDR3 length: 15 amino acids. Germline V CDR1 and CDR2: LGHDT, YNNKEL (reference sequence). V was trimmed by 4 bases and J by 4 bases, leaving 16 bases between them. The CDR3 spells CASSPRRRVAYGYTF. DNA for the CDR3: TGTGCCAGCAGCCCAAGGAGGAGAGTGGCCTATGGCTACACCTTC.

This clonotype was recorded at least ten times. This chain joins TRBV12-3 or TRBV12-4 and TRBJ1-1, with unresolved D. Trimming shortened V by 6 bases and J by 4 bases, and 9 bases separated the two germline ends. The CDR3 is 12 residues long. The CDR3 spells CASSFPGTEAFF. The CDR3 DNA follows: TGTGCCAGCAGCTTTCCGGGCACTGAAGCTTTCTTT.

This clonotype was seen more than once but under ten times. One end of the junction is discordant with germline, which a read error may explain. The rearrangement uses TRBV27 and TRBJ2-3; possibly TRBD1 or TRBD2 for D (5 bases each). CDR1 is MNHEY, CDR2 SMNVEV, per germline (reference sequence). The length of the CDR3 is 13 residues. DNA for the CDR3: TGTGCCAGCAGTATTCGGGGCAAAGATAGGCAGTATTTT. It codes for CASSIRGKDRQYF.

CDR3 region: CASSPPDGNTGELFF. The DNA for the CDR3 is TGCGCCAGCAGCCCTCCGGACGGTAACACCGGGGAGCTGTTTTTT. This chain joins TRBV4-1 and TRBJ2-2; the D is unclear. V was trimmed by 4 bases and J by 2 bases, leaving 11 bases between them. This CDR3 is 15 amino acids long. The germline CDR1 and CDR2 sequences are MGHRA and YSYEKL.

In regard to this clonotype: A much larger clone sits a single nucleotide away, making a read error possible. This chain links TRBV24-1 with TRBJ1-2; no clear D. The CDR3 is made up of 13 amino acids. Germline CDR1 and CDR2: KGHDR and SFDVKD. Trimming removed 1 base at V and 10 bases at J, with 12 bases between. The CDR3 loop reads CATSDFAGRAYTF. The CDR3 coding sequence is TGTGCCACCAGTGATTTCGCGGGCAGAGCCTACACCTTC.

V gene TRBV20-1 combines with J gene TRBJ2-1; a possible D gene is TRBD1 (5 bases). Germline assignment: CDR1 DFQATT and CDR2 SNEGSKA (reference sequence). This CDR3 comprises 12 residues. With 3 bases removed from V and 9 bases from J, the gap between germline ends came to 12 bases. The CDR3 loop reads CSASRQGGEQFF. CDR3 DNA: TGCAGTGCTAGCCGGCAGGGCGGTGAGCAGTTCTTC.

The chain is built from TRBV10-3 and TRBJ2-1; 9 nucleotides align to TRBD2. The CDR3 length is 14 residues. Trimming removed 10 bases from V and 5 bases from J; junction bases left unmatched: 9. Germline V CDR1 and CDR2: ENHRY, SYGVKD. The CDR3 DNA follows: TGTGCCACCCTAGCGGGGAGGTTAGACAATGAGCAGTTCTTC. Its protein product is CATLAGRLDNEQFF.

V usage is TRBV20-1 and J usage is TRBJ2-1; 7 bases fit TRBD2. The DNA matches TRBJ2-7 better at its end, which makes the J call doubtful. CDR3 length: 17 amino acids. Germline CDR1 DFQATT, CDR2 SNEGSKA (reference sequence). The CDR3 region has the DNA TGCAGTGCTAGAGATGACCAGCGGGGTAATATCTACAATGAGCAGTACTTC. Translating it yields CSARDDQRGNIYNEQYF.

V and J are TRBV29-1 and TRBJ2-3, with D maybe TRBD1 (5 bases). The CDR3 spans 14 residues. The germline V gene has CDR1 SQVTM and CDR2 ANQGSEA. Trimming cost V 3 bases and J 2 bases, with 12 bases left between them. The CDR3 nucleotides read TGCAGCGTTGATACAGGAGATATCACAGATACGCAGTATTTT. It yields the protein CSVDTGDITDTQYF.

This clonotype has a single count. The rearrangement joins TRBV7-2 to TRBJ1-5; no clear D gene. The CDR3 covers 13 residues. In germline, CDR1 is SGHTA, CDR2 FQGNSA. The V gene lost 5 bases and the J gene lost 5 bases, with 10 bases spanning the gap. CDR3 DNA: TGTGCCAGCAGCGTAGATTTGGATCAGCCCCAGCATTTT. Encoded protein: CASSVDLDQPQHF.

This clonotype showed up many times. The genes are TRBV27 and TRBJ2-1; D is perhaps TRBD2 (5 bases). V lost 4 bases to trimming and J lost 8 bases, with 15 bases between them. This CDR3 comprises 14 residues. Germline V lookup: CDR1 MNHEY, CDR2 SMNVEV (reference sequence). In DNA, the CDR3 is TGTGCCAGCAGTTGGGCTAGCCTCGGGGATGAGCAGTTCTTC. This gives the protein CASSWASLGDEQFF.

Concerning this clonotype itself: A much larger clone differs from this one at a single base, so this may be a read error. J is TRBJ1-5 and V is TRBV20-1, with D hard to call. V was cut by 8 bases and J by 6 bases, with 17 bases left in between. This CDR3 is 13 amino acids long. Germline V gives CDR1 DFQATT, CDR2 SNEGSKA (reference sequence). CDR3 sequence: CSTTRVVGQPQHF. CDR3 bases: TGCAGTACTACCCGGGTGGTTGGTCAGCCCCAGCATTTT.

On this clonotype: Since no conserved phenylalanine or tryptophan closes the CDR3, a read error is the likely cause. The DNA is left out, because the CDR3 cannot be placed on it with certainty; the CDR3 is given as TCRdb lists it. This chain joins TRBV12-3 or TRBV12-4 and TRBJ2-3; whether TRBD1, the table's D call, matches the DNA was not checked. The CDR3 is 15 residues long, ends included. This CDR3 is CASSFEGRNGYTLVR.

This clonotype has more than one count but fewer than ten. The chain combines TRBV20-1 with TRBJ2-3; D gene ambiguous. The V end was cut by 6 bases, the J end by 3 bases, with 19 bases between. Germline V gene data show CDR1 as DFQATT and CDR2 as SNEGSKA (reference sequence). CDR3 length: 15 amino acids. The CDR3, as DNA: TGCAGTGCGCAACCCCTACAGTCGGGTACAGATACGCAGTATTTT. This codes for CSAQPLQSGTDTQYF.

Ten or more counts support this clonotype. The rearrangement joins TRBV5-1 to TRBJ1-5; D is unresolved. Germline-derived CDR1 and CDR2 are SGHRS and YFSETQ. The CDR3 runs 15 residues. The V end was cut by 0 bases, the J end by 1 base, with 8 bases between. CDR3 amino acids: CASSLAGRSNQPQHF. In DNA form, the CDR3 reads TGCGCCAGCAGCTTGGCAGGCAGGAGCAATCAGCCCCAGCATTTT. Looking up the rest from reference TRBV5-1 and TRBJ1-5 gives the full variable domain: KAGVTQTPRYLIKTRGQQVTLSCSPISGHRSVSWYQQTPGQGLQFLFEYFSETQRNKGNFPGRFSGRQFSNSRSEMNVSTLELGDSALYLCASSLAGRSNQPQHFGDGTRLSIL.

The V call is TRBV7-2, the J call TRBJ2-5; D ambiguous. The V end was cut by 1 base, the J end by 11 bases, with 14 bases between. Germline V lookup: CDR1 SGHTA, CDR2 FQGNSA. The CDR3 covers 13 residues. In DNA, the CDR3 is TGTGCCAGCAGCTTAGAAGGTTTTAGTGAGCAGTACTTC. Encoded protein: CASSLEGFSEQYF.

V is TRBV7-9 and J is TRBJ2-3; 8 nucleotides match TRBD2. The CDR3 is made up of 17 amino acids. Germline V CDR1 and CDR2: SEHNR, FQNEAQ (reference sequence). With V trimmed by 8 bases and J by 0 bases, 13 bases remained unmatched. This chain's CDR3 is CASPKTSGGRSTDTQYF. CDR3 coding DNA: TGTGCCAGCCCCAAAACCTCGGGGGGGCGAAGCACAGATACGCAGTATTTT.

This clonotype was counted a few times. The V call is TRBV20-1, the J call TRBJ2-1; D is tentatively TRBD1 or TRBD2 (5 bases each). Germline V gene sequence: CDR1 DFQATT, CDR2 SNEGSKA (reference sequence). V was clipped by 5 bases and J by 2 bases, with 22 bases between them. There are 17 residues in the CDR3. The DNA for the CDR3 is TGCAGTGCTGAGAATCCCCGGGGCGGCCTACCCTACAATGAGCAGTTCTTC. Its protein is CSAENPRGGLPYNEQFF.